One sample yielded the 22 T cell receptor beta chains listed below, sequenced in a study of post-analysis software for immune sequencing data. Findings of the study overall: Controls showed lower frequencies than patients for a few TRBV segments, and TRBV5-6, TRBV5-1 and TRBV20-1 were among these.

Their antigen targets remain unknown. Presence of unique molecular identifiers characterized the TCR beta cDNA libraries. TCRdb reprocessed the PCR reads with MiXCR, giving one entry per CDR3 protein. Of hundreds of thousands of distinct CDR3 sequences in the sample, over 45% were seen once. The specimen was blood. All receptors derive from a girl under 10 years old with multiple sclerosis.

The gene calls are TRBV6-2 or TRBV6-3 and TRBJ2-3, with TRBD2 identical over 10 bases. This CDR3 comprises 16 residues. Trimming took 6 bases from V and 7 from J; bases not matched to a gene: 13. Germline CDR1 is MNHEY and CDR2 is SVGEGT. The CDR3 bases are TGTGCCAGCAGCCTCATTTCGGCTAGCGGGAGAAATACGCAGTATTTT. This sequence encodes CASSLISASGRNTQYF.

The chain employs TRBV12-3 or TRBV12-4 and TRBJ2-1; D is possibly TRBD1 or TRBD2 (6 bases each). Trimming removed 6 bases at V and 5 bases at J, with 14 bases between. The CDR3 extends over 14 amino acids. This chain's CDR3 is CASRLPGANNEQFF. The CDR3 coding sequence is TGTGCCAGCAGACTCCCGGGGGCGAACAATGAGCAGTTCTTC.

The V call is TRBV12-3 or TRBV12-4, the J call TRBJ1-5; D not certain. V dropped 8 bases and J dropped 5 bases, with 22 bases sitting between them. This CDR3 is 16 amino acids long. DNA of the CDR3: TGTGCCAGCTCCAAAGAGAGGGCAGCACCATATCAGCCCCAGCATTTT. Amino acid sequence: CASSKERAAPYQPQHF.

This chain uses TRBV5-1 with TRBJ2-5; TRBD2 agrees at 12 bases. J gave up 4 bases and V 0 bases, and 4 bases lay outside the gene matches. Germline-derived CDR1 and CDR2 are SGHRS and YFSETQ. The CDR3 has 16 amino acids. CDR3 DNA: TGCGCCAGCAGCTTGGTGACTAGCGGGGGTGCAGAGACCCAGTACTTC. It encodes CASSLVTSGGAETQYF.

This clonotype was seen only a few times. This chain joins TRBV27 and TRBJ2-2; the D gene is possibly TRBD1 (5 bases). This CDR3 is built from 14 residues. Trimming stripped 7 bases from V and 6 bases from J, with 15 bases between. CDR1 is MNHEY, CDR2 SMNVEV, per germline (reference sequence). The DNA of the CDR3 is TGTGCCAGCACCTCTATCAGGGCTCCCGGGGAGCTGTTTTTT. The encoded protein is CASTSIRAPGELFF.

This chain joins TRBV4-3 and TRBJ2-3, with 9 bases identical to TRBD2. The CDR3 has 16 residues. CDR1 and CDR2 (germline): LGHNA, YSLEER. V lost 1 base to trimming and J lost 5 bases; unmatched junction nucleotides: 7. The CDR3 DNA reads TGCGCCAGCAGCCAAGGGCCCCTTAGCGGGGGAGATACGCAGTATTTT. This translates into CASSQGPLSGGDTQYF.

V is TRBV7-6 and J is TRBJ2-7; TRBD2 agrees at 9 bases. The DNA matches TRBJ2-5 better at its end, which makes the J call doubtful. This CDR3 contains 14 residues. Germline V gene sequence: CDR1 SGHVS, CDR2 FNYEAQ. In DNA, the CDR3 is TGTGCCAGCAGCTTAGTAGCGGGGGATGGGACCCAGTACTTC. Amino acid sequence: CASSLVAGDGTQYF.

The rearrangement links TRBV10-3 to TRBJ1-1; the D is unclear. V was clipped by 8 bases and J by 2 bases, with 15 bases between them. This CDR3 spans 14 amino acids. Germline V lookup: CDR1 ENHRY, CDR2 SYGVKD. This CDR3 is CAIFMAGANTEAFF. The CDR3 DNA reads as TGTGCCATCTTCATGGCAGGAGCAAACACTGAAGCTTTCTTT.

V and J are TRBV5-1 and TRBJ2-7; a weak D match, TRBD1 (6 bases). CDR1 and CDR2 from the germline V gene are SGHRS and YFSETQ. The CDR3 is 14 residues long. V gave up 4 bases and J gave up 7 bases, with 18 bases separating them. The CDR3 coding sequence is TGCGCCAGCAGCCCGGTTAACGGCCAGGGGGAGCAGTACTTC. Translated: CASSPVNGQGEQYF.

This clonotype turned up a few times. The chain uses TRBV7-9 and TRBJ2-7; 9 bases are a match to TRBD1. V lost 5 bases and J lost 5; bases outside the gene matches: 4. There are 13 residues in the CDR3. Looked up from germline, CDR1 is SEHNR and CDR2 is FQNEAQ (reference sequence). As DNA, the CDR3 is TGTGCCAGCAGCCTTCGACAGGGGGACGAGCAGTACTTC. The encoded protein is CASSLRQGDEQYF.

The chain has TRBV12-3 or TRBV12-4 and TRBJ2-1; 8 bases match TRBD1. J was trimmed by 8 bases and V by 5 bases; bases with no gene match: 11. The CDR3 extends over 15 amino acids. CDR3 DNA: TGTGCCAGCAGTCCAACCGGGACAGGAAGCGATGAGCAGTTCTTC. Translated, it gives CASSPTGTGSDEQFF.

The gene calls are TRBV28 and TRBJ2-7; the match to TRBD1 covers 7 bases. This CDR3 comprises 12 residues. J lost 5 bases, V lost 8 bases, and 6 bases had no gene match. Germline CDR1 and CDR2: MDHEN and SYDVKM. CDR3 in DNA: TGTGCCAGCCGCAGGGGGTTGCACGAGCAGTACTTC. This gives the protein CASRRGLHEQYF.

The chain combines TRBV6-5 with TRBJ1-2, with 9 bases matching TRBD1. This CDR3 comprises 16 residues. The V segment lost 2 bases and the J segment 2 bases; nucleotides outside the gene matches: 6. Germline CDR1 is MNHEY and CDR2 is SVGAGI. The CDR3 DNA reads TGTGCCAGCAGTTACCAAGGGACAGGGCTGAACTATGGCTACACCTTC. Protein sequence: CASSYQGTGLNYGYTF.

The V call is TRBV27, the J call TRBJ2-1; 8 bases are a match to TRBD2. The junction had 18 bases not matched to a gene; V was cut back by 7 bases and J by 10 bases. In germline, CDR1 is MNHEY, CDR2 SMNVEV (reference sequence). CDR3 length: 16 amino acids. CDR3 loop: CASNPLAGNPNGEQFF. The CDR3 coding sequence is TGTGCCAGCAACCCCTTAGCGGGGAACCCTAACGGAGAGCAGTTCTTC.

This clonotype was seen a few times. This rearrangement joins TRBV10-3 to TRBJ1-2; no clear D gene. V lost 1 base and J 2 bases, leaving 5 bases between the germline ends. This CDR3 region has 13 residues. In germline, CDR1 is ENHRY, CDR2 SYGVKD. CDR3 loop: CAISEWLNYGYTF. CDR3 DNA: TGTGCCATCAGTGAGTGGCTGAACTATGGCTACACCTTC.

As DNA, the CDR3 is TGCGCCAGCAGCGGAATCACAGGGGTATCCATCAACACTGAAGCTTTCTTT. Encoded protein: CASSGITGVSINTEAFF. This chain connects TRBV5-1 to TRBJ1-1, with 7 bases aligning to TRBD1. The germline V gene encodes CDR1 SGHRS and CDR2 YFSETQ. V trimming: 4 bases; J trimming: 2 bases; junction bases outside the gene matches: 14. This CDR3 is built from 17 residues.

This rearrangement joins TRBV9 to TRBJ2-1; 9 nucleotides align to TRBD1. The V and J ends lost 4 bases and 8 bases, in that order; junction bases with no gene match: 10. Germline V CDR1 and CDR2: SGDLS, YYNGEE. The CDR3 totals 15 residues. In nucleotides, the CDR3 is TGTGCCAGCAGCCCCCACCCGGACAGGGGACATGAGCAGTTCTTC. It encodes CASSPHPDRGHEQFF.

This CDR3 reads CSVGLGTSVYNEQFF. The CDR3 nucleotides are TGCAGCGTTGGACTGGGGACTAGCGTCTACAATGAGCAGTTCTTC. The V gene is TRBV29-1, the J gene TRBJ2-1, with 10 bases identical to TRBD2. Germline loops: CDR1 SQVTM, CDR2 ANQGSEA. J gave up 3 bases and V 4 bases, and 6 bases lay outside the gene matches. The CDR3 covers 15 residues.

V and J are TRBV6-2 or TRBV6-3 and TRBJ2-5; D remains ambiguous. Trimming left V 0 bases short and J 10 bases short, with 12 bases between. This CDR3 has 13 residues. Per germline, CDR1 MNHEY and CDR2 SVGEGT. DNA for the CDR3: TGTGCCAGCAGTTACTCCCCAAGGGTAGGCCAGTACTTC. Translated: CASSYSPRVGQYF.

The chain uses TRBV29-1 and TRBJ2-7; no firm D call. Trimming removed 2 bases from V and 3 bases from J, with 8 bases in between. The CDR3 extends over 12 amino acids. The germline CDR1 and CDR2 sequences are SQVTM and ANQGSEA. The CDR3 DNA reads TGCAGCGTTGAAAGCGACGGCTACGAGCAGTACTTC. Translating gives CSVESDGYEQYF.

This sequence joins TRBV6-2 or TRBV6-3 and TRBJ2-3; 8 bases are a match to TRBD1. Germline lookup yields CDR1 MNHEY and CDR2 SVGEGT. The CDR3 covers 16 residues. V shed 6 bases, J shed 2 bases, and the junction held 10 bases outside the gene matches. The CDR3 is CASRTWTGPPTDTQYF. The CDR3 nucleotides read TGTGCCAGCAGGACCTGGACAGGGCCCCCCACAGATACGCAGTATTTT.

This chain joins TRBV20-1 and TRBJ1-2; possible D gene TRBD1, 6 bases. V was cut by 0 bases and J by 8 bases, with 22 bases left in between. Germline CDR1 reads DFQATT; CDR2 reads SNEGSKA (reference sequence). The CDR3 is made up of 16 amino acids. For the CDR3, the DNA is TGCAGTGCTAGAGATTATTTGGGGGGGGCCTCGGGGGGCTACACCTTC. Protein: CSARDYLGGASGGYTF.